This T cell receptor (beta chain) appears in the sequencing data of a study of T cell responses to AZD1222 COVID-19 vaccine. Turning to the study itself: Both about-4-week and about-12-week second-dose recipients were combined.

Regarding this clone: What it binds is unknown.

Generated by immunoSEQ multiplex PCR, the TCRdb table keeps only in-frame clones and is missing some. The top ten clones hold roughly a sixth of a sample with approximately 120,000 clones, about 88% of them seen once. Study outcomes and limitations: Repertoire sampling was restricted to post-peak T cell response timepoints. Breadth and depth of Spike-specific TCRs rose after two AZD1222 doses.

The CDR3 runs to 16 residues. Germline V gives CDR1 MNHEY, CDR2 SVGAGI. V was trimmed by 4 bases and J by 4 bases, leaving 19 bases between them. Sequencing used peripheral blood, obtained on day 0 of AZD1222 vaccination. The rearrangement joins TRBV6-5 to TRBJ1-1, with D perhaps matching TRBD1 (5 bases). The receptor was isolated from an adult in good health. CDR3 in amino acids: CASSSPGLASGTEAFF. CDR3 bases: TGTGCCAGCAGTTCCCCGGGACTCGCCTCGGGCACTGAAGCTTTCTTT.